The 12 T cell receptor beta chains below were found in one sample sequenced in a study of cytomegalovirus exposure and HLA in healthy donors. Use of 60 Vbeta and 13 Jbeta primers characterized the PCR. Method: immunoSEQ multiplex PCR; TCRdb's copy keeps in-frame clones and lacks some. The sample has some 190,000 clones; 75% to 85% are singletons. The sequencing sample was made of PBMCs. Every receptor here comes from a young man in good health and CMV-seronegative.

This CDR3 is CASSVGDILYYGYTF. The CDR3 DNA reads TGTGCCAGCAGCGTAGGTGACATCCTGTACTATGGCTACACCTTC. The genes are TRBV9 and TRBJ1-2; D ambiguous. Looked up from germline, CDR1 is SGDLS and CDR2 is YYNGEE. The germline V and J ends were trimmed by 0 bases and 3 bases, with 12 bases remaining between them. There are 15 residues in the CDR3.

V is TRBV19 and J is TRBJ1-5; possible D gene TRBD1, 5 bases. Germline V gives CDR1 LNHDA, CDR2 SQIVND (reference sequence). V was cut by 7 bases and J by 1 base, with 11 bases left in between. The CDR3 length is 14 residues. The CDR3 region is CASMGEASNQPQHF. CDR3 nucleotide sequence: TGTGCCAGTATGGGGGAGGCGAGCAATCAGCCCCAGCATTTT.

The rearrangement joins TRBV5-5 to TRBJ1-2, with 10 bases fitting TRBD1. Germline V gene sequence: CDR1 SGHKS, CDR2 YYEKEE (reference sequence). The CDR3 runs 14 residues. Trimming cost V 4 bases and J 8 bases; bases outside gene matches: 8. The CDR3 loop is CASSHGQGVQGYTF. The CDR3 DNA sequence: TGTGCCAGCAGCCACGGACAGGGGGTACAGGGCTACACCTTC.

This sequence joins TRBV7-9 and TRBJ2-7; 8 bases line up with TRBD1. The length of the CDR3 is 15 residues. The V gene end was trimmed by 1 base and the J gene end by 5 bases; junction bases not matched to a gene: 7. In germline, CDR1 is SEHNR, CDR2 FQNEAQ (reference sequence). CDR3 nucleotides: TGTGCCAGCAGCTTAGGGACAGGGTTCGCCCACGAGCAGTACTTC. Protein product: CASSLGTGFAHEQYF.

In the case of this clone: One junction end does not reproduce the germline sequence, and a read error may be involved. The chain employs TRBV7-9 and TRBJ1-1, with TRBD1 matching 9 bases. Germline V gene sequence: CDR1 SEHNR, CDR2 FQNEAQ (reference sequence). The CDR3 spans 16 residues. CDR3 DNA sequence: TGTTCCAGCAGCCGACAGGGGGTGGTTGTGAGCACTGAAGCTTTCTTT. It codes for CSSSRQGVVVSTEAFF.

Only one count was recorded for this clone. CDR3 region: CASSLDPIGPYNEQFF. In DNA, the CDR3 is TGTGCCAGCAGCTTAGACCCCATTGGGCCTTACAATGAGCAGTTCTTC. V gene TRBV7-9 combines with J gene TRBJ2-1; D unresolved. Germline CDR1 is SEHNR and CDR2 is FQNEAQ (reference sequence). This CDR3 contains 16 residues. The V and J ends lost 1 base and 4 bases respectively, with 14 bases between them.

V usage is TRBV7-2 and J usage is TRBJ1-6; D is undetermined. This CDR3 comprises 13 residues. In germline, CDR1 is SGHTA, CDR2 FQGNSA. V lost 6 bases and J 7 bases, leaving 10 bases between the germline ends. The CDR3 DNA follows: TGTGCCAGCAGGTTAACAATCAATTCACCCCTCCACTTT. Protein sequence: CASRLTINSPLHF.

The V and J genes are TRBV15 and TRBJ2-5; 7 bases are a match to TRBD2. Germline lookup yields CDR1 LNHNV and CDR2 YYDKDF (reference sequence). The CDR3 is made up of 15 amino acids. V was clipped by 7 bases and J by 1 base; unmatched bases: 9. This chain's CDR3 is CATMASGGLQETQYF. The CDR3 DNA reads as TGTGCCACCATGGCCTCGGGGGGACTCCAAGAGACCCAGTACTTC. The variable domain in full, with the rest retrieved from reference TRBV15 and TRBJ2-5, is DAMVIQNPRYQVTQFGKPVTLSCSQTLNHNVMYWYQQKSSQAPKLLFHYYDKDFNNEADTPDNFQSRRPNTSFCFLDIRSPGLGDTAMYLCATMASGGLQETQYFGPGTRLLVL.

The gene calls are TRBV2 and TRBJ1-5; TRBD1 matches at 7 bases. V shed 3 bases and J 1 base; nucleotides not matched to a gene: 3. Germline V gene sequence: CDR1 SNHLY, CDR2 FYNNEI. The CDR3 contains 15 residues. CDR3 loop: CASSEGTESNQPQHF. The DNA of the CDR3 is TGTGCCAGCAGTGAGGGGACAGAGAGCAATCAGCCCCAGCATTTT.

V usage is TRBV18 and J usage is TRBJ1-1, with 7 nucleotides matching TRBD1. The CDR3 loop spans 15 amino acids. Germline loops: CDR1 KGHSH, CDR2 LQKENI. V gave up 6 bases and J gave up 2 bases; unmatched junction bases: 9. The CDR3 spells CASSYQTGPNTEAFF. The CDR3 bases are TGTGCCAGCTCCTATCAGACAGGGCCAAACACTGAAGCTTTCTTT.

This clone was observed a single time. The chain uses TRBV5-1 and TRBJ2-3, with TRBD2 matching 10 bases. The V segment lost 2 bases and the J segment 6 bases; nucleotides outside the gene matches: 9. In germline, CDR1 is SGHRS, CDR2 YFSETQ. The CDR3 length is 16 residues. CDR3 sequence reads: CASSLSASGGLDTQYF. CDR3 DNA: TGCGCCAGCAGCTTAAGTGCTAGCGGGGGCCTCGATACGCAGTATTTT.

The chain carries TRBV27 and TRBJ2-7, with TRBD1 as a possible D gene (6 bases). Germline V gives CDR1 MNHEY, CDR2 SMNVEV (reference sequence). The CDR3 loop spans 14 amino acids. V lost 2 bases, J lost 6 bases, and 14 bases lay in between. CDR3 nucleotide sequence: TGTGCCAGCAGTTTAGATCGTGGGGGCGGCGAGCAGTACTTC. Protein sequence: CASSLDRGGGEQYF.